One and the same sample provided the 30 T cell receptor beta chains below, sequenced in a study of Ad26.COV2.S vaccination and SARS-CoV-2 variants. Treatment reported: 19 received Ad26.COV2.S at low or high dose, single or two shots; five or six received placebo; per-sample allocation not given. The study sampled participants on day 63 after the first vaccine or placebo injection. The repertoire was sequenced with immunoSEQ multiplex PCR; TCRdb's copy has only in-frame clones and lacks some. The data contain approximately 480,000 clones, roughly 89% of them singletons. The sequenced sample was peripheral blood, obtained in a trial of Ad26.COV2.S vaccine versus placebo. These receptors were obtained from a person between 18 and 60 years old who received the Ad26.COV2.S COVID-19 vaccine or a placebo.

The chain joins TRBV6-2 or TRBV6-3 to TRBJ2-2; D unresolved. Germline lookup yields CDR1 MNHEY and CDR2 SVGEGT. This CDR3 is built from 17 residues. The V gene lost 5 bases and the J gene lost 5 bases, with 21 bases spanning the gap. The CDR3 here is CASSRPPTGRKTGELFF. In nucleotides, the CDR3 is TGTGCCAGCAGTAGGCCTCCGACGGGCCGAAAGACCGGGGAGCTGTTTTTT.

The chain links TRBV5-1 to TRBJ1-1; maybe TRBD1 (5 bases). This CDR3 comprises 15 residues. CDR1 and CDR2 from the germline V gene are SGHRS and YFSETQ. V dropped 2 bases and J dropped 4 bases, with 15 bases sitting between them. CDR3 sequence reads: CASSLDIGGSTEAFF. CDR3 DNA: TGCGCCAGCAGCTTAGACATCGGGGGTAGCACTGAAGCTTTCTTT.

The chain's CDR3 is CASSIWNQPQHF. CDR3 nucleotide sequence: TGTGCCAGCAGCATATGGAATCAGCCCCAGCATTTT. The chain combines TRBV28 with TRBJ1-5; D gene uncertain. Trimming cost V 6 bases and J 4 bases, with 7 bases left between them. CDR3 size: 12 residues. Germline V gives CDR1 MDHEN, CDR2 SYDVKM.

The chain couples TRBV5-5 to TRBJ1-2; 7 bases match TRBD1. V shed 1 base and J 7 bases; nucleotides not matched to a gene: 4. The CDR3 extends over 13 amino acids. CDR1 is SGHKS, CDR2 YYEKEE, per germline (reference sequence). The DNA of the CDR3 is TGTGCCAGCAGCTTGACAGGGGAAATTGGCTACACCTTC. This codes for CASSLTGEIGYTF.

The rearrangement uses TRBV12-3 or TRBV12-4 and TRBJ1-1; the D is unclear. This CDR3 is built from 12 residues. Trimming cost V 5 bases and J 2 bases, with 6 bases left between them. The CDR3, as DNA: TGTGCCAGCAGTCTCACAAACACTGAAGCTTTCTTT. This translates into CASSLTNTEAFF.

V usage is TRBV5-6 and J usage is TRBJ2-7; 14 nucleotides align to TRBD2. There are 19 residues in the CDR3. From germline, CDR1 is SGHDT and CDR2 YYEEEE. V dropped 1 base and J dropped 2; count of bases not matched to a gene: 11. CDR3 residues: CASSLRVGLAGAIPYEQYF. CDR3 DNA: TGTGCCAGCAGCTTGAGGGTGGGACTAGCGGGAGCGATCCCCTACGAGCAGTACTTC.

The chain employs TRBV29-1 and TRBJ1-5; D perhaps matches TRBD1 (5 bases). Trimming cost V 2 bases and J 11 bases, with 13 bases left between them. Germline CDR1 SQVTM, CDR2 ANQGSEA. This CDR3 is 12 amino acids long. CDR3 loop: CSVETGKGAQHF. The CDR3 DNA reads as TGCAGCGTTGAAACAGGCAAAGGAGCCCAGCATTTT.

This chain links TRBV28 with TRBJ1-6; D is unclear. V was trimmed by 7 bases and J by 0 bases, leaving 13 bases between them. The CDR3 loop spans 16 amino acids. Germline V gene sequence: CDR1 MDHEN, CDR2 SYDVKM. This CDR3 is CASKFTQNSYNSPLHF. The CDR3 nucleotides are TGTGCCAGCAAGTTTACTCAAAACTCCTATAATTCACCCCTCCACTTT.

V is TRBV24-1 and J is TRBJ2-6; the match to TRBD1 covers 7 bases. Unmatched junction bases numbered 15, after V lost 3 bases and J lost 2 bases. The CDR3 covers 20 residues. Germline V gives CDR1 KGHDR, CDR2 SFDVKD. The DNA for the CDR3 is TGTGCCACCAGTGATGCCCGGGACAGAAGTGCGTGGGCTGGGGCCAACGTCCTGACTTTC. Protein product: CATSDARDRSAWAGANVLTF.

This sequence joins TRBV2 and TRBJ2-1, with TRBD2 identical over 12 bases. The CDR3 totals 17 residues. Trimming at V came to 0 bases and at J to 7 bases, leaving 7 bases not matched to a gene. In germline, CDR1 is SNHLY, CDR2 FYNNEI. As DNA, the CDR3 is TGTGCCAGCAGTGAAGCTCGGACTAGCGGGATAGGTAATGAGCAGTTCTTC. Translating gives CASSEARTSGIGNEQFF.

This chain joins TRBV6-2 or TRBV6-3 and TRBJ2-7, with TRBD2 matching 10 bases. Germline lookup yields CDR1 MNHEY and CDR2 SVGEGT. The length of the CDR3 is 14 residues. V trimming: 6 bases; J trimming: 4 bases; junction bases outside the gene matches: 6. The CDR3 spells CASSRGLAAYEQYF. CDR3 coding DNA: TGTGCCAGCAGCCGTGGACTAGCGGCGTACGAGCAGTACTTC.

This clone turned up a few times. The V call is TRBV5-4, the J call TRBJ2-3; TRBD1 is a possible D gene (5 bases). This CDR3 contains 15 residues. V lost 2 bases, J lost 4 bases, and 14 bases lay in between. Germline assignment: CDR1 SGHNT and CDR2 YYREEE (reference sequence). The CDR3 spells CASSFDQGQSDTQYF. The CDR3 DNA reads as TGTGCCAGCAGCTTCGATCAGGGTCAGTCAGATACGCAGTATTTT. The complete variable domain, with remaining parts taken from reference TRBV5-4 and TRBJ2-3, reads ETGVTQSPTHLIKTRGQQVTLRCSSQSGHNTVSWYQQALGQGPQFIFQYYREEENGRGNFPPRFSGLQFPNYSSELNVNALELDDSALYLCASSFDQGQSDTQYFGPGTRLTVL.

This chain connects TRBV4-2 to TRBJ2-7; unclear D gene. The CDR3 is made up of 15 amino acids. Germline values: CDR1 LGHNA, CDR2 YNFKEQ. V lost 1 base, J lost 0 bases, and 10 bases lay in between. CDR3 bases: TGTGCCAGCAGCCAAGTTCCCGACAACTCCTACGAGCAGTACTTC. Translating it yields CASSQVPDNSYEQYF.

The V and J genes are TRBV7-9 and TRBJ2-5; D tentatively reads TRBD1 or TRBD2 (5 bases each). The CDR3 spans 16 residues. V was clipped by 2 bases and J by 6 bases, with 19 bases between them. Germline lookup yields CDR1 SEHNR and CDR2 FQNEAQ (reference sequence). DNA for the CDR3: TGTGCCAGCAGCTTACTCGAGGGGCTCGCGGGTCAGACCCAGTACTTC. Translated: CASSLLEGLAGQTQYF.

The chain combines TRBV5-6 with TRBJ1-3, with D unresolved. This CDR3 comprises 15 residues. Trimming cost V 0 bases and J 4 bases, with 11 bases left between them. Germline loops: CDR1 SGHDT, CDR2 YYEEEE. The chain's CDR3 is CASSLGPLQGNTIYF. The CDR3 DNA reads as TGTGCCAGCAGCTTGGGCCCCCTCCAAGGAAACACCATATATTTT.

This chain connects TRBV5-1 to TRBJ2-5; the D is unclear. The V and J ends lost 3 bases and 1 base respectively, with 13 bases between them. CDR1 and CDR2 (germline): SGHRS, YFSETQ. This CDR3 is 15 amino acids long. Written as DNA, the CDR3 is TGCGCCAGCAGCTCGGGCCAGCTCTTCCAAGAGACCCAGTACTTC. Translated: CASSSGQLFQETQYF.

This chain connects TRBV11-2 to TRBJ2-7; TRBD2 matches 8 bases. The CDR3 loop spans 15 amino acids. J lost 3 bases, V lost 5 bases, and 9 bases had no gene match. Germline V gives CDR1 SGHAT, CDR2 FQNNGV. Here the CDR3 reads CASSHSGTYNYEQYF. The CDR3 DNA reads as TGTGCCAGCAGCCATAGCGGGACGTATAACTACGAGCAGTACTTC.

V usage is TRBV9 and J usage is TRBJ2-5; 8 positions agree with TRBD1. J was trimmed by 2 bases and V by 2 bases; bases with no gene match: 2. The CDR3 runs to 14 residues. Germline lookup yields CDR1 SGDLS and CDR2 YYNGEE. The CDR3 DNA is TGTGCCAGCAGCGTTCGGGACAGGCAAGAGACCCAGTACTTC. This encodes CASSVRDRQETQYF.

This clone was seen more than once but under ten times. The rearrangement links TRBV21-1 to TRBJ2-1; TRBD2 is the table's D call and was not checked against the DNA. TRBV21-1 is a pseudogene locus. The CDR3 is made up of 19 amino acids. This CDR3 is CASSKREAGGPWAYNEQFF. DNA of the CDR3: TGTGCCAGCAGCAAACGAGAAGCGGGAGGGCCGTGGGCCTACAATGAGCAGTTCTTC.

The chain links TRBV14 to TRBJ2-6; no clear D. Trimming left V 1 base short and J 0 bases short, with 19 bases between. Germline V gene data show CDR1 as SGHDN and CDR2 as FVKESK. The CDR3 contains 20 residues. The CDR3 loop is CASSQVFPGQRNSGANVLTF. Written as DNA, the CDR3 is TGTGCCAGCAGCCAAGTTTTTCCAGGCCAACGGAACTCTGGGGCCAACGTCCTGACTTTC.

The chain carries TRBV3-1 (or the pseudogene TRBV3-2) and TRBJ1-3, with unresolved D. V was pared by 5 bases and J by 8 bases, with 7 bases between. Germline CDR1 is LGHDT and CDR2 is YNNKEL (reference sequence). This CDR3 contains 11 residues. As DNA, the CDR3 is TGTGCCAGCAGCGACCTCGACACCATATATTTT. Its protein is CASSDLDTIYF.

This clone was observed a handful of times. The chain joins TRBV29-1 to TRBJ2-2, with D possibly TRBD1 on 6 matching bases. The length of the CDR3 is 13 residues. The V gene lost 6 bases and the J gene lost 7 bases, with 15 bases spanning the gap. The germline gives CDR1 SQVTM, CDR2 ANQGSEA. This CDR3 reads CSVSPTGNGELFF. The CDR3 coding sequence is TGCAGCGTCTCTCCTACAGGGAACGGGGAGCTGTTTTTT.

V is TRBV5-1 and J is TRBJ1-1; no clear D. The CDR3 covers 15 residues. V lost 1 base to trimming and J lost 0 bases, with 10 bases between them. Germline CDR1 is SGHRS and CDR2 is YFSETQ. The CDR3, as DNA: TGCGCCAGCAGCTTGTCCCTAAGCATGAACACTGAAGCTTTCTTT. Translation: CASSLSLSMNTEAFF.

V gene TRBV6-5 combines with J gene TRBJ1-2; unclear D gene. V was pared by 7 bases and J by 7 bases, with 19 bases between. The CDR3 totals 14 residues. Germline V CDR1 and CDR2: MNHEY, SVGAGI. The CDR3 loop reads CASTQSGLRLGYTF. The DNA of the CDR3 is TGTGCCAGCACCCAGTCCGGGTTAAGACTTGGCTACACCTTC.

V gene TRBV4-1 combines with J gene TRBJ1-6; TRBD1 might be the D (5 bases). Germline V gene data show CDR1 as MGHRA and CDR2 as YSYEKL. V was trimmed by 4 bases and J by 3 bases, leaving 19 bases between them. The CDR3 is 18 amino acids. The CDR3 bases are TGCGCCAGCAGCCCGGCCGCGGGCGGGGGAGTCTATAATTCACCCCTCCACTTT. Amino acid sequence: CASSPAAGGGVYNSPLHF.

The V and J genes are TRBV16 and TRBJ1-3; D unresolved. The V gene's germline CDR1 is KGHSY and CDR2 FQNENV. The CDR3 has 14 amino acids. Trimming cost V 3 bases and J 0 bases, with 6 bases left between them. The CDR3, as DNA: TGTGCCAGCAGCCAGGTCGCCTCTGGAAACACCATATATTTT. This codes for CASSQVASGNTIYF.

This CDR3 is CATIKGGGGATGELFF. CDR3 DNA sequence: TGTGCCACCATCAAAGGGGGGGGAGGTGCCACCGGGGAGCTGTTTTTT. The chain uses TRBV14 and TRBJ2-2; D is perhaps TRBD2 (7 bases). This CDR3 is 16 amino acids long. Germline V CDR1 and CDR2: SGHDN, FVKESK. V was pared by 10 bases and J by 4 bases, with 22 bases between.

This rearrangement joins TRBV7-2 to TRBJ2-3, with 9 bases identical to TRBD2. The V segment lost 6 bases and the J segment 6 bases; nucleotides outside the gene matches: 7. CDR3 length: 14 residues. Germline assignment: CDR1 SGHTA and CDR2 FQGNSA. CDR3 loop: CASRAGGTVDTQYF. CDR3 nucleotide sequence: TGTGCCAGCAGGGCGGGGGGGACGGTGGATACGCAGTATTTT.

The genes are TRBV19 and TRBJ1-5; no clear D gene. V was cut by 2 bases and J by 6 bases, with 11 bases left in between. Germline lookup yields CDR1 LNHDA and CDR2 SQIVND (reference sequence). The CDR3 has 14 amino acids. Here the CDR3 reads CASSINGLGQPQHF. The CDR3 coding sequence is TGTGCCAGTAGTATAAATGGCTTAGGTCAGCCCCAGCATTTT. The variable domain in full, completed from reference TRBV19 and TRBJ1-5, reads DGGITQSPKYLFRKEGQNVTLSCEQNLNHDAMYWYRQDPGQGLRLIYYSQIVNDFQKGDIAEGYSVSREKKESFPLTVTSAQKNPTAFYLCASSINGLGQPQHFGDGTRLSIL.

J is TRBJ2-5 and V is TRBV30, with a tentative D call TRBD2 (5 bases). CDR3 length: 13 amino acids. V shed 2 bases and J shed 4 bases, with 11 bases lying between them. CDR1 and CDR2 (germline): GTSNPN, SVGIG (reference sequence). The CDR3 bases are TGTGCCTGGAGTCGGAGGAAGTTAGAGACCCAGTACTTC. Translation: CAWSRRKLETQYF.